The rows below give T cell receptor beta chains drawn from one sample of a study of shared clonotypes between healthy human individuals. Libraries were prepared by immunoSEQ multiplex PCR; TCRdb keeps only in-frame clonotypes and omits some of them. The top ten hold 0.45% of the sample, which has around 1.5 million clones, 98% seen once. Sequencing was performed on naive CD4+ T cells sorted from blood. The receptors shown here come from a man under 40 in good health. Each CDR3 is given with its conserved first and last residue. Fields, in order: J gene, clone size, D gene, V gene, CDR3 DNA, CDR3 protein. A D gene is named only where the DNA matches it firmly. Not all rows give a size; the values are once, few, many and, for expanded clones, a class.

TRBJ1-2 - TRBD1 TRBV2 TGTGCCAGCAGTGAGGACCGACAGGGTGGCTACACCTTC CASSEDRQGGYTF
TRBJ2-3 - TRBD2 TRBV5-4 TGTGCCAGCAGCTGGACTAGCGGGACCGATACGCAGTATTTT CASSWTSGTDTQYF
TRBJ1-2 - - TRBV25-1 TGTGCCAGCAGTGAATGGGAATTGGGCTATGGCTACACCTTC CASSEWELGYGYTF
TRBJ1-1 - TRBD1 TRBV6-1 TGTGCCAGCATGGGCAGGGGGACTGAAGCTTTCTTT CASMGRGTEAFF
TRBJ2-3 - - TRBV2 TGTGCCAGCAGTGTGGTAACGGCCGGCGCAGATACGCAGTATTTT CASSVVTAGADTQYF
TRBJ1-5 - - TRBV28 TGTGCCAGCAGTCTTACTCATCAGCCCCAGCATTTT CASSLTHQPQHF
TRBJ2-1 - - TRBV25-1 TGTGCCAGCAGTGATGAAGAGGACTTCACCTACAATGAGCAGTTCTTC CASSDEEDFTYNEQFF
TRBJ1-5 - TRBD1 TRBV7-2 TGTGCCAGCAGCTTAGCCCCCGGGGACAGGGATTTTAGGCCCCAGCATTTT CASSLAPGDRDFRPQHF
TRBJ2-3 - TRBD1 TRBV7-2 TGTGCCAGCATCCAACTCATCACAGGGGGCGGTACGCAGTATTTT CASIQLITGGGTQYF
TRBJ2-2 - - TRBV6-4 TGTGCCAGCAGTGACAGGGGCGGGACCGGGGAGCTGTTTTTT CASSDRGGTGELFF
TRBJ1-4 - TRBD1 TRBV9 TGTGCCAGCAGCGTAGAACAGGGGATGGGTGGACTGTTTTTT CASSVEQGMGGLFF
TRBJ1-2 - TRBD1 TRBV27 TGTGCCAGCAGTTTTCGAGGGGGCGGCTATGGCTACACCTTC CASSFRGGGYGYTF
TRBJ1-5 - - TRBV6-5 TGTGCCAGCAGACCCACAGCTATCTGGCAGCCCCAGCATTTT CASRPTAIWQPQHF
TRBJ2-5 - - TRBV11-3 TGTGCCAGCAGCTTAAACGACGACAGTGGAGAGACCCAGTACTTC CASSLNDDSGETQYF
TRBJ2-6 few - TRBV14 TGTGCCAGCAGCCAAGCTGGGGCCAACGTCCTGACTTTC CASSQAGANVLTF
TRBJ1-5 - TRBD1 TRBV7-9 TGTGCCAGCAGCTTATTTCGGGGACAGGGGTGGGCCAATCAGCCCCAGCATTTT CASSLFRGQGWANQPQHF
TRBJ2-1 - TRBD2 TRBV5-6 TGTGCCAGCAGTAGGACTAGCGGGAGTGGTTCCTACAATGAGCAGTTCTTC CASSRTSGSGSYNEQFF
TRBJ1-4 - - TRBV7-6 TGTGCCAGCAGCTTAGGACCTAAGGAAAAACTGTTTTTT CASSLGPKEKLFF
TRBJ2-2 - TRBD1 TRBV7-7 TGTGCTAGCAGCCGGGACAGGGATGACGGGGAGCTGTTTTTT CASSRDRDDGELFF
TRBJ1-5 - - TRBV6-6 TGTGCCAGCAGTCCCGGACTTAGCAATCAGCCCCAGCATTTT CASSPGLSNQPQHF
TRBJ1-1 - - TRBV5-1 TGCGCCAGCAGCTTGGGTCCAGGGGCGTTGACCACTGAAGCTTTCTTT CASSLGPGALTTEAFF
TRBJ2-2 once - TRBV9 TGTGCCAGCAGCGTAGGTACGAACACCGGGGAGCTGTTTTTT CASSVGTNTGELFF
TRBJ1-4 - - TRBV30 TGTGCCTGGAGTGTGGGGACCGGGGTTGAAAAACTGTTTTTT CAWSVGTGVEKLFF
TRBJ2-2 - TRBD1 TRBV6-1 TGTGCCAGCAGGGACAGGGGTGTAGGCACCGGGGAGCTGTTTTTT CASRDRGVGTGELFF
TRBJ2-7 - TRBD1 TRBV7-7 TGTGCTAGCAGCCTGGGACAGTTTTACGAGCAGTACTTC CASSLGQFYEQYF
TRBJ1-1 - - TRBV9 TGTGCCAGCAGCGTACTCGGCATTGGGATGAACACTGAAGCTTTCTTT CASSVLGIGMNTEAFF
TRBJ2-3 - TRBD1 TRBV28 TGTGCCAGCAGTTCTACCCCGGGACAGCCGCGCACAGATACGCAGTATTTT CASSSTPGQPRTDTQYF
TRBJ1-5 - - TRBV28 TGTGCCAGTACGGGAAATCAGCCCCAGCATTTT CASTGNQPQHF
TRBJ2-5 - - TRBV30 TGTGCCTGGAGTGTATTAACAGGAGAGACCCAGTACTTC CAWSVLTGETQYF
TRBJ2-3 - - TRBV5-1 TGCGCCAGCAGCTTGCAGCGCCCTAGCACAGATACGCAGTATTTT CASSLQRPSTDTQYF
TRBJ2-7 - TRBD1 TRBV27 TGTGCCAGCAACACTTTTGGGGGACAGCGATCCTACGAGCAGTACTTC CASNTFGGQRSYEQYF
TRBJ2-2 once - TRBV21-1 TGTGCCAGCAGTCCCGGGGCAGGCAGATACACCGGGGAGCTGTTTTTT CASSPGAGRYTGELFF
TRBJ2-2 once TRBD2 TRBV13 TGTGCCAGCAGCTTAAGTCTAGCGGGAGGGGCCGGGGAGCTGTTTTTT CASSLSLAGGAGELFF
TRBJ2-7 - - TRBV28 TGTGCCAGCAGTGTCCCCGGCAGGTACGAGCAGTACTTC CASSVPGRYEQYF
TRBJ2-2 once - TRBV5-1 TGCGCCAGCAGCTTTTGGGCGGGGACCGGGGAGCTGTTTTTT CASSFWAGTGELFF
TRBJ2-1 - TRBD2 TRBV5-4 TGTGCCAGCAGCTTGGATAGACTAGCGGTATTTCTAGGGAGCTACAATGAGCAGTTCTTC CASSLDRLAVFLGSYNEQFF
TRBJ2-5 - - TRBV18 TGTGCCAGCTCACCACCACGGTTGGGTGGGGGCGCGGAGACCCAGTACTTC CASSPPRLGGGAETQYF
TRBJ2-3 - TRBD2 TRBV10-2 TGCGCCAGCAGTGACCTAGCGGCTAGCACAGATACGCAGTATTTT CASSDLAASTDTQYF
TRBJ1-1 - - TRBV18 TGTGCCAGCTCACCAATCGGAAACACTGAAGCTTTCTTT CASSPIGNTEAFF
TRBJ1-2 - - TRBV28 TGTGCCAGCACCGCTCCAAAGACAGAATACTATGGCTACACCTTC CASTAPKTEYYGYTF
TRBJ1-1 once - TRBV19 TGTGCCAGTAGTATTGGTCTGGGCCCGGGGGGTGGAGACTCTGAAGCTTTCTTT CASSIGLGPGGGDSEAFF
TRBJ1-3 - - TRBV2 TGTGCCAGCAGTGAGCGCAGGGGAAACACCATATATTTT CASSERRGNTIYF
TRBJ1-1 - - TRBV7-2 TGTGCCAGCAGCTTAGGTAAGAACACTGAAGCTTTCTTT CASSLGKNTEAFF
TRBJ2-1 - TRBD2 TRBV5-1 TGCGCCAGCAGCGCTGGACTAGCCGCAAGCTCCTACAATGAGCAGTTCTTC CASSAGLAASSYNEQFF
TRBJ2-3 - - TRBV27 TGTGCCAGCAGTTTACGGTGGGTCGCAGATACGCAGTATTTT CASSLRWVADTQYF
TRBJ2-2 once - TRBV10-2 TGCGCCAGCAGTGTACTTGGGGGTCGGACCGGGGAGCTGTTTTTT CASSVLGGRTGELFF
TRBJ2-2 - - TRBV28 TGTGCCAGCAGGTCCCCCAGGAGCCGATACACCGGGGAGCTGTTTTTT CASRSPRSRYTGELFF